These 5 T cell receptor beta chains came from one sample sequenced in a study of blood T cell repertoires in COVID-19. TCRdb's table, derived via immunoSEQ multiplex PCR, lists solely in-frame clones and lacks some. The sample yields about 55,000 clones, roughly 87% seen once. Sequencing input: peripheral blood. The receptors were sampled from a woman aged 55-75 years with acute or convalescent COVID-19.

The chain has TRBV7-3 and TRBJ2-1; 7 bases match TRBD1. This CDR3 spans 15 amino acids. Germline V lookup: CDR1 SGHTA, CDR2 FQGTGA. V lost 3 bases, J lost 4 bases, and 6 bases stayed unmatched. This CDR3 is CASSFAGTAYNEQFF. Here the CDR3 DNA reads TGTGCCAGCAGCTTCGCCGGGACAGCATACAATGAGCAGTTCTTC.

This chain links TRBV5-8 with TRBJ2-5; 9 bases agree with TRBD2. Per the germline V gene, CDR1 is SGHTS and CDR2 is YDEGEE. This CDR3 region has 15 residues. The trim removed 4 bases at V and 4 bases at J, leaving 8 bases unmatched. CDR3 residues: CASSPGTSQRETQYF. The CDR3 nucleotides are TGTGCCAGCAGCCCCGGGACTAGCCAGAGAGAGACCCAGTACTTC.

V is TRBV6-6 and J is TRBJ1-2; D is unresolved. The CDR3 consists of 14 residues. The germline CDR1 and CDR2 sequences are MNHNY and SVGAGI (reference sequence). V lost 2 bases, J lost 0 bases, and 7 bases lay in between. The CDR3, as DNA: TGTGCCAGCAGTTACGAGGGAACTAACTATGGCTACACCTTC. Translation: CASSYEGTNYGYTF.

The CDR3 region has the DNA TGTGCCAGCTCTCGGGACAGCCAAGAGACCCAGTACTTC. It codes for CASSRDSQETQYF. The rearrangement uses TRBV18 and TRBJ2-5, with 7 bases fitting TRBD1. CDR1 is KGHSH, CDR2 LQKENI, per germline. Germline trimming cut 6 bases from V and 1 base from J; bases unmatched to any gene: 2. The CDR3 runs to 13 residues.

A few counts support this clone. The genes are TRBV5-6 and TRBJ1-1; D is undetermined. Germline lookup yields CDR1 SGHDT and CDR2 YYEEEE. The CDR3 has 17 residues. Between the trimmed V and J ends, which lost 0 bases and 2 bases, there was a span of 17 bases. CDR3 protein: CASSLALLQVGNTEAFF. The CDR3 DNA follows: TGTGCCAGCAGCTTGGCCCTTTTGCAGGTAGGAAACACTGAAGCTTTCTTT.